The sequence of this T cell receptor beta chain was determined in a study of OX40 agonist ivuxolimab in advanced cancers. Study information: Patients treated during dose escalation were battling hepatocellular carcinoma, melanoma, renal cell or head and neck cancer.

V lost 7 bases and J lost 6; bases outside the gene matches: 6. The CDR3 extends over 12 amino acids. Germline CDR1 reads SQVTM; CDR2 reads ANQGSEA. Blood was sampled at baseline, cycle 4 day 1, and cycle 7 day 1. The method was immunoSEQ multiplex PCR; TCRdb's version includes in-frame clones alone and lacks a portion of them. The repertoire holds tens of thousands of clones, with 88% as singletons. This sequence joins TRBV29-1 and TRBJ2-3, with TRBD1 identical over 8 bases. This receptor was taken from an adult with an advanced solid tumor such as melanoma, head and neck, liver or kidney cancer. This specimen consisted of CD4+ or CD8+ T cells sorted from blood, obtained in a trial of the OX40 agonist ivuxolimab. This chain's CDR3 is CSGAGGVDTQYF. CDR3 DNA sequence: TGCAGCGGCGCAGGGGGCGTGGATACGCAGTATTTT.